This T cell receptor beta chain emerged from a study of neurological immune-mediated disorders. This CDR3 has 17 residues. Germline V lookup: CDR1 ENHRY, CDR2 SYGVKD. Trimming removed 3 bases at V and 6 bases at J, with 21 bases between. Time point indicated: technical triplicate 2. This clonotype showed up many times. TCRdb reprocessed the 5' RACE reads with MiXCR, giving one entry per CDR3 protein. The sample shows tens of thousands of distinct CDR3 sequences, 24% of them seen only once. Sequenced material: PBMCs. The chain is built from TRBV10-3 and TRBJ2-1, with a possible D match to TRBD2 (6 bases). The receptor comes from a man between 60 and 70 years old with HTLV-1-associated myelopathy (HAM/TSP). CDR3 residues: CAISDRSRDSGSNEQFF. The CDR3 coding sequence is TGTGCCATCAGTGATAGGTCTCGAGATAGCGGATCCAATGAGCAGTTCTTC.